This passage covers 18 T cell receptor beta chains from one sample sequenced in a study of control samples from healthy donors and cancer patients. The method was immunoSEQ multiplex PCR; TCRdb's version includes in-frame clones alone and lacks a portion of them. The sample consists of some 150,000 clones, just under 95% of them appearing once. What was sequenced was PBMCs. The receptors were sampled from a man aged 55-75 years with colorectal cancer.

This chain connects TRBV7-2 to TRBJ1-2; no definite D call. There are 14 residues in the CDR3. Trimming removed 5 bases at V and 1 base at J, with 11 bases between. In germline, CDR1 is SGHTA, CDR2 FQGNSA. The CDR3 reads CASSPRLDNYGYTF. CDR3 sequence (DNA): TGTGCCAGCAGCCCCCGACTCGATAACTATGGCTACACCTTC.

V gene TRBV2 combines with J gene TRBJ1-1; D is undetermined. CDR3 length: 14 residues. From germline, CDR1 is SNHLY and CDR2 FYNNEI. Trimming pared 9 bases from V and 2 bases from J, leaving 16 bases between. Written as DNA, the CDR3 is TGTGCCAGTTCATTTGAGAGAATAAACACTGAAGCTTTCTTT. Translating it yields CASSFERINTEAFF.

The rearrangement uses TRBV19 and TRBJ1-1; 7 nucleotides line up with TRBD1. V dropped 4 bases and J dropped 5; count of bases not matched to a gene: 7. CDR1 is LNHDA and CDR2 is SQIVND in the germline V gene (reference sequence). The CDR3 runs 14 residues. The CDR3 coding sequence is TGTGCCAGTAGTAACCGACAGGGAGGGACTGAAGCTTTCTTT. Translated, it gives CASSNRQGGTEAFF. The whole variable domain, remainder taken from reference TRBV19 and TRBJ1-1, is DGGITQSPKYLFRKEGQNVTLSCEQNLNHDAMYWYRQDPGQGLRLIYYSQIVNDFQKGDIAEGYSVSREKKESFPLTVTSAQKNPTAFYLCASSNRQGGTEAFFGQGTRLTVV.

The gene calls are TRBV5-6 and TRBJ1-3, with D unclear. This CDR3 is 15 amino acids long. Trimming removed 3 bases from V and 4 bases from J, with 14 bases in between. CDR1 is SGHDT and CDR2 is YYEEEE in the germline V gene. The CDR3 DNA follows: TGTGCCAGCAGCTCCGCCGGAAAGGCGGGAAACACCATATATTTT. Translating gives CASSSAGKAGNTIYF. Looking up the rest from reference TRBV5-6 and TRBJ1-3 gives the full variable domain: DAGVTQSPTHLIKTRGQQVTLRCSPKSGHDTVSWYQQALGQGPQFIFQYYEEEERQRGNFPDRFSGHQFPNYSSELNVNALLLGDSALYLCASSSAGKAGNTIYFGEGSWLTVV.

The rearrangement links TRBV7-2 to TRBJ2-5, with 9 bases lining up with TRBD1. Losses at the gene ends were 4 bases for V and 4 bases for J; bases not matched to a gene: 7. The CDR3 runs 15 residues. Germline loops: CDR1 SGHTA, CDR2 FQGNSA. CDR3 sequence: CASSYKTGGRETQYF. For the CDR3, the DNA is TGTGCCAGCAGCTATAAAACAGGGGGCAGAGAGACCCAGTACTTC.

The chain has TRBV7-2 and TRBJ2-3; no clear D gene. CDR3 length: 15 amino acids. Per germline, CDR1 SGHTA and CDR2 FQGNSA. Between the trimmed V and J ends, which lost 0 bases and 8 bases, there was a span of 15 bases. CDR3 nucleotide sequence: TGTGCCAGCAGCTTAGCCGCCGAGGTAGCAGGTACGCAGTATTTT. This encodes CASSLAAEVAGTQYF.

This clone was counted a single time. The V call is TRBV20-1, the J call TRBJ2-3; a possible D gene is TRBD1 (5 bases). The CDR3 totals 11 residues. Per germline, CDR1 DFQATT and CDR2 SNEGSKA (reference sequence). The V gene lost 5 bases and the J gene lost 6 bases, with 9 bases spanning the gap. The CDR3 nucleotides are TGCAGTGCTCGGCCAGGGGATACGCAGTATTTT. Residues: CSARPGDTQYF.

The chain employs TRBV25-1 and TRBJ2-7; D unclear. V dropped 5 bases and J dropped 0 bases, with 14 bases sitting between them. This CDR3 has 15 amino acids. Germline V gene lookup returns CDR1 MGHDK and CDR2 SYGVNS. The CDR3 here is CASSPQQRSSYEQYF. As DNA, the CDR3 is TGTGCCAGCAGTCCCCAACAGCGAAGCTCCTACGAGCAGTACTTC.

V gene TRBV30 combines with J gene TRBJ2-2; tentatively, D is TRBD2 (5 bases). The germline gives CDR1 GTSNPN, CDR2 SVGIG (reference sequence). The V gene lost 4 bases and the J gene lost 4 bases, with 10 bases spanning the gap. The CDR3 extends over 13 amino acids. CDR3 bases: TGTGCCTGGAACCGGGAAGGCACCGGGGAGCTGTTTTTT. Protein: CAWNREGTGELFF.

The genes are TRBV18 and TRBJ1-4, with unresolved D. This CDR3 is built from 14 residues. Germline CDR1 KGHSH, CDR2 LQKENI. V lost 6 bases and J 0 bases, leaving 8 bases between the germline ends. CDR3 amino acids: CASSPGATNEKLFF. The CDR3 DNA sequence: TGTGCCAGCTCCCCCGGGGCAACTAATGAAAAACTGTTTTTT.

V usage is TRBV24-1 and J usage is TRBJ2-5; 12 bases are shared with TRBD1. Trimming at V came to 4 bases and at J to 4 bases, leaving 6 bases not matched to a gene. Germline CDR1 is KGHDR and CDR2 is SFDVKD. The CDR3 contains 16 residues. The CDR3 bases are TGTGCCACCAGTGACTCCGGGACAGGGGGCGGAGAGACCCAGTACTTC. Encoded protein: CATSDSGTGGGETQYF.

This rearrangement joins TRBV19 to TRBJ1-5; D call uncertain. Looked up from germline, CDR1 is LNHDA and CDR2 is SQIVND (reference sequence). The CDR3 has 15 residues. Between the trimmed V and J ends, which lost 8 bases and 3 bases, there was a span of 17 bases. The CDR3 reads CASEKDPAVNQPQHF. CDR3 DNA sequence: TGTGCCAGTGAGAAGGACCCTGCCGTCAATCAGCCCCAGCATTTT. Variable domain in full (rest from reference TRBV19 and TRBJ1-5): DGGITQSPKYLFRKEGQNVTLSCEQNLNHDAMYWYRQDPGQGLRLIYYSQIVNDFQKGDIAEGYSVSREKKESFPLTVTSAQKNPTAFYLCASEKDPAVNQPQHFGDGTRLSIL.

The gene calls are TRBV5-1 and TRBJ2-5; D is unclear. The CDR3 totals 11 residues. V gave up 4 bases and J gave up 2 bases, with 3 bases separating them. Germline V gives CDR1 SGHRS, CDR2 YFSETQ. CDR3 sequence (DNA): TGCGCCAGCAGCGAACAAGAGACCCAGTACTTC. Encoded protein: CASSEQETQYF.

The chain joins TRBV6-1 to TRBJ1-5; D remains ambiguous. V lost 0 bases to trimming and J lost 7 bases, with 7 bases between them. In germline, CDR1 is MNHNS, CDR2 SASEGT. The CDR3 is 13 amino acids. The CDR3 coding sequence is TGTGCCAGCAGTGAAGCCCTTGGACAGCCCCAGCATTTT. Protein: CASSEALGQPQHF.

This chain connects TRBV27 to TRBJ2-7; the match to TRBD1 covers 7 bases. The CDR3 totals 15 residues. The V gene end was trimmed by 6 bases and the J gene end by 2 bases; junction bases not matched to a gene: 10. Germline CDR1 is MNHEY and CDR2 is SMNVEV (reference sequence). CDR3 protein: CASSPLGQATYEQYF. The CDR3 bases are TGTGCCAGCAGCCCCCTTGGACAGGCCACCTACGAGCAGTACTTC.

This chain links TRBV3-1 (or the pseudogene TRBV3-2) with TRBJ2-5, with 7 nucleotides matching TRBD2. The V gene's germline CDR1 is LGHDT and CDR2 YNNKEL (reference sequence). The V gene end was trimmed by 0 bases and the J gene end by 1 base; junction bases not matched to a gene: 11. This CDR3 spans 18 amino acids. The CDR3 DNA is TGTGCCAGCAGCCAAGAAGAGGGACTACGAACCTTCCAAGAGACCCAGTACTTC. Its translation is CASSQEEGLRTFQETQYF.

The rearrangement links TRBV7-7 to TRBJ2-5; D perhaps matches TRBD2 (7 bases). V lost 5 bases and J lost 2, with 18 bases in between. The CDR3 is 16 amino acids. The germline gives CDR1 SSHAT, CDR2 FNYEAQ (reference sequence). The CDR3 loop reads CASSLGGRGAQETQYF. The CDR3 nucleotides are TGTGCCAGCAGCCTCGGGGGACGGGGGGCTCAAGAGACCCAGTACTTC. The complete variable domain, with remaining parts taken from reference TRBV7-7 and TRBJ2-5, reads GAGVSQSPRYKVTKRGQDVTLRCDPISSHATLYWYQQALGQGPEFLTYFNYEAQPDKSGLPSDRFSAERPEGSISTLTIQRTEQRDSAMYRCASSLGGRGAQETQYFGPGTRLLVL.

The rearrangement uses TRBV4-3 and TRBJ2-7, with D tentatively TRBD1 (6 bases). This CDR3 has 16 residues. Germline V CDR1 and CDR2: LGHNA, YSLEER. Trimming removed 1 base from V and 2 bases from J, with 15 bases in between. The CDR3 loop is CASSQGLRTETYEQYF. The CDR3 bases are TGCGCCAGCAGCCAAGGACTTAGGACAGAGACCTACGAGCAGTACTTC.